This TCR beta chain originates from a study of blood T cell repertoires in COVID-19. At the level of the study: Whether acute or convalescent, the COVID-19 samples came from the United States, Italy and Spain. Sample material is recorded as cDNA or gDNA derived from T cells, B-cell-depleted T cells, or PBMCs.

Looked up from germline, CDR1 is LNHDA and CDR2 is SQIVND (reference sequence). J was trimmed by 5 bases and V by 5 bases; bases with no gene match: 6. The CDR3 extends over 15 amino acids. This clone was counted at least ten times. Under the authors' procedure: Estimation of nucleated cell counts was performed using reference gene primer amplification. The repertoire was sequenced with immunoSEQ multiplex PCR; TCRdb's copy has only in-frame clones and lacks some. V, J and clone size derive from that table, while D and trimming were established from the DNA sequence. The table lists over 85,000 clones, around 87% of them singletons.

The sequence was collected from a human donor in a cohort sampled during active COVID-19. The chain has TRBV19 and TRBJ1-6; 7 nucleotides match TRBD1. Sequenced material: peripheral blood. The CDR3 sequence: CASSWDSENNSPLHF. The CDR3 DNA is TGTGCCAGTAGTTGGGACAGCGAAAATAATTCACCCCTCCACTTT.